This T cell receptor (beta chain) was sequenced during a study of blood T cells in healthy people across ages. Study-level findings and limits: Higher diversity, along with more naive CD4+ cells, distinguished long-lived donors from aged donors.

The CDR3 is made up of 13 amino acids. Germline loops: CDR1 GTSNPN, CDR2 SVGIG (reference sequence). Trimming shortened V by 3 bases and J by 7 bases, and 15 bases separated the two germline ends. Every sample had a minimum of 7 million PBMCs isolated. Details on this clonotype: Its antigen remains unidentified.

The use of a sample-barcoded 5' primer and a J-beta primer mix characterized a second PCR of 7 to 11 cycles. TCRdb processed the 5' RACE reads anew with MiXCR; each CDR3 protein has one entry. This table has 1.5 million to 2 million distinct CDR3 sequences, 28% appearing once. The chain employs TRBV30 and TRBJ2-5, with D possibly matching TRBD2 (6 bases). Sequencing was done on a sample of blood. This receptor was taken from a woman in her 30s in good health. CDR3 region: CAWRPSIGGTQYF. Here the CDR3 DNA reads TGTGCCTGGAGGCCCAGCATCGGGGGGACCCAGTACTTC. Drawing the rest from reference TRBV30 and TRBJ2-5, the complete variable domain is SQTIHQWPATLVQPVGSPLSLECTVEGTSNPNLYWYRQAAGRGLQLLFYSVGIGQISSEVPQNLSASRPQDRQFILSSKKLLLSDSGFYLCAWRPSIGGTQYFGPGTRLLVL.